One and the same sample provided the 28 T cell receptor beta chains below, sequenced in a study of regulatory T cells in long-lasting Graves disease. As for time point: newly diagnosed GD, antithyroid drugs for less than 3 months. RNA from PBMCs was the source of the TCR library. In building TCR beta libraries, iRepertoire HTBI primers were used together with Arm-PCR of CDR3 regions. TCRdb called the multiplex PCR reads again in MiXCR, with one record for every CDR3 protein. This table holds 620,000 or so distinct CDR3 sequences, roughly 16% found once. The same sample was also used in a study of T cells in Graves' hyperthyroidism and ophthalmopathy.

The material was peripheral blood mononuclear cells (PBMCs), obtained at new diagnosis, from a patient treated with antithyroid drugs. Every receptor here comes from a woman in her 30s with Graves disease.

This clonotype was observed a single time. V usage is TRBV27 and J usage is TRBJ1-1; possibly TRBD1 for D (5 bases). The V gene's germline CDR1 is MNHEY and CDR2 SMNVEV (reference sequence). Trimming cost V 5 bases and J 1 base, with 14 bases left between them. CDR3 size: 15 residues. CDR3 amino acids: CASSVQGLRNTEAFF. CDR3 coding DNA: TGTGCCAGCAGTGTCCAGGGATTACGGAACACTGAAGCTTTCTTT.

Many counts were recorded for this clonotype. This chain connects TRBV7-9 to TRBJ2-3; D remains ambiguous. The germline V and J ends were trimmed by 7 bases and 0 bases, with 8 bases remaining between them. CDR1 SEHNR and CDR2 FQNEAQ come from the germline V gene (reference sequence). CDR3 size: 13 residues. CDR3 amino acids: CASTAGSTDTQYF. The CDR3 bases are TGTGCCAGCACTGCAGGTAGCACAGATACGCAGTATTTT.

This clonotype was observed many times. In DNA form, the CDR3 reads TGCAGCGTTATCAGGGGGTTCGAAGCTTTCTTT. It encodes CSVIRGFEAFF. This sequence joins TRBV29-1 and TRBJ1-1; TRBD1 agrees at 7 bases. V dropped 5 bases and J dropped 8; count of bases not matched to a gene: 5. The germline CDR1 and CDR2 sequences are SQVTM and ANQGSEA. This CDR3 is 11 amino acids long.

Worth noting for this clonotype: A much larger clone sits a single nucleotide away, making a read error possible. The chain carries TRBV30 and TRBJ2-7; unclear D gene. CDR1 GTSNPN and CDR2 SVGIG come from the germline V gene (reference sequence). The CDR3 loop spans 12 amino acids. In DNA form, the CDR3 reads TGTGCCTGGAGTGTGGATACCTACGAGCGGTACTTC. This gives the protein CAWSVDTYERYF.

In its sample, this clonotype was seen many times. This sequence joins TRBV28 and TRBJ2-7; TRBD1 agrees at 8 bases. Germline assignment: CDR1 MDHEN and CDR2 SYDVKM. This CDR3 spans 15 amino acids. Trimming removed 4 bases from V and 3 bases from J; junction bases left unmatched: 8. The CDR3 DNA reads as TGTGCCAGCAGTTGGGCCGGGACAGGAGTCTACGAGCAGTACTTC. Its translation: CASSWAGTGVYEQYF.

This clonotype appeared many times. The gene calls are TRBV28 and TRBJ1-1; D gene unclear. The germline V gene has CDR1 MDHEN and CDR2 SYDVKM. There are 11 residues in the CDR3. The V end lost 1 base, the J end lost 7 bases, and 4 bases lay between the germline ends. CDR3 coding DNA: TGTGCCAGCAGTTTATTGGGTGAAGCTTTCTTT. It is translated as CASSLLGEAFF.

This clonotype has at least ten counts. The chain links TRBV12-3 or TRBV12-4 to TRBJ1-1, with a possible D match to TRBD1 (6 bases). The CDR3 contains 14 residues. The V end was cut by 5 bases, the J end by 5 bases, with 15 bases between. CDR3 sequence reads: CASSGRTALTEAFF. The CDR3 coding sequence is TGTGCCAGCAGTGGACGGACAGCCCTAACTGAAGCTTTCTTT.

This clonotype was seen many times. The chain has TRBV27 and TRBJ1-2; possibly TRBD1 for D (6 bases). There are 14 residues in the CDR3. Germline V gene data show CDR1 as MNHEY and CDR2 as SMNVEV (reference sequence). The ends were cut back, 7 bases at V and 1 base at J, with 13 bases in the middle. CDR3 amino acids: CASKLAGVNYGYTF. CDR3 bases: TGTGCCAGCAAGTTAGCAGGGGTTAACTATGGCTACACCTTC.

This clonotype came up once. The chain carries TRBV15 and TRBJ1-1; a weak D match, TRBD1 (5 bases). Germline values: CDR1 LNHNV, CDR2 YYDKDF (reference sequence). The ends were cut back, 0 bases at V and 3 bases at J, with 8 bases in the middle. CDR3 length equals 14 residues. As DNA, the CDR3 is TGTGCCACCAGCAGAGACAGGGCCGACACTGAAGCTTTCTTT. The encoded protein is CATSRDRADTEAFF.

This clonotype was detected ten times or more. The chain is built from TRBV19 and TRBJ1-1, with D uncertain. Germline V gene data show CDR1 as LNHDA and CDR2 as SQIVND (reference sequence). The V gene lost 2 bases and the J gene lost 4 bases, with 11 bases spanning the gap. The CDR3 is made up of 14 amino acids. The CDR3, as DNA: TGTGCCAGTAGTATAAACGCGGGCAGCACTGAAGCTTTCTTT. It encodes CASSINAGSTEAFF. The complete variable domain, with remaining parts taken from reference TRBV19 and TRBJ1-1, reads DGGITQSPKYLFRKEGQNVTLSCEQNLNHDAMYWYRQDPGQGLRLIYYSQIVNDFQKGDIAEGYSVSREKKESFPLTVTSAQKNPTAFYLCASSINAGSTEAFFGQGTRLTVV.

This clonotype was detected ten times or more. The CDR3 DNA reads TGTGCCAGCAGAAGGAGCGGGGGATTCTACAATGAGCAGTTCTTC. It codes for CASRRSGGFYNEQFF. This chain joins TRBV28 and TRBJ2-1; 8 bases are shared with TRBD2. Germline values: CDR1 MDHEN, CDR2 SYDVKM. The V and J ends lost 6 bases and 3 bases, in that order; junction bases with no gene match: 7. The CDR3 spans 15 residues.

This rearrangement joins TRBV28 to TRBJ1-2, with D tentatively TRBD1 (6 bases). Germline CDR1 reads MDHEN; CDR2 reads SYDVKM. The V end lost 1 base, the J end lost 4 bases, and 10 bases lay between the germline ends. This CDR3 has 14 residues. CDR3 amino acids: CASSLSGGSYGYTF. DNA for the CDR3: TGTGCCAGCAGTTTATCCGGGGGCTCCTATGGCTACACCTTC.

The chain combines TRBV3-1 with TRBJ1-4; D call uncertain. The ends were cut back, 1 base at V and 4 bases at J, with 7 bases in the middle. This CDR3 contains 14 residues. Germline CDR1 is LGHDT and CDR2 is YNNKEL (reference sequence). The CDR3 reads CASSQAGYNEKLFF. Written as DNA, the CDR3 is TGTGCCAGCAGCCAAGCGGGTTATAATGAAAAACTGTTTTTT.

The CDR3 loop reads CSARVAGAITGELFF. In nucleotides, the CDR3 is TGCAGTGCTAGGGTAGCGGGAGCAATCACCGGGGAGCTGTTTTTT. V and J are TRBV20-1 and TRBJ2-2; 9 bases align to TRBD2. Looked up from germline, CDR1 is DFQATT and CDR2 is SNEGSKA (reference sequence). This CDR3 has 15 amino acids. V lost 3 bases and J lost 4; bases outside the gene matches: 6.

The V call is TRBV7-9, the J call TRBJ1-3; 10 bases align to TRBD1. The CDR3 is made up of 15 amino acids. The germline V gene has CDR1 SEHNR and CDR2 FQNEAQ (reference sequence). J lost 13 bases, V lost 5 bases, and 14 bases had no gene match. This chain's CDR3 is CASSPMGDRGSIIYF. The CDR3, as DNA: TGTGCCAGCAGCCCCATGGGGGACAGGGGTTCCATTATATATTTT.

This chain joins TRBV10-3 and TRBJ1-1; D call uncertain. The CDR3 has 12 residues. Trimming cost V 8 bases and J 1 base, with 8 bases left between them. Germline V lookup: CDR1 ENHRY, CDR2 SYGVKD. CDR3 DNA: TGTGCCATCGGTAGGGAGAACACTGAAGCTTTCTTT. Its translation is CAIGRENTEAFF.

The J gene is TRBJ2-6, the V gene TRBV6-2 or TRBV6-3, with 9 bases identical to TRBD1. After removal of 10 bases from V and 4 bases from J, the junction contained 14 bases not matched to a gene. CDR3 length equals 17 residues. Germline V gene data show CDR1 as MNHEY and CDR2 as SVGEGT. In nucleotides, the CDR3 is TGTGCCACCTCCCTCGGGACAGGGTTGTCAGGGGCCAACGTCCTGACTTTC. Translating it yields CATSLGTGLSGANVLTF.

There are many counts of this clonotype. This chain connects TRBV11-2 to TRBJ2-5; a weak D match, TRBD2 (5 bases). This CDR3 region has 13 residues. CDR1 is SGHAT and CDR2 is FQNNGV in the germline V gene. Trimming shortened V by 4 bases and J by 5 bases, and 11 bases separated the two germline ends. CDR3 sequence (DNA): TGTGCCAGCAGCTCGGGATTGGGGGAGACCCAGTACTTC. Translating gives CASSSGLGETQYF.

Note on this clonotype: This may come from a read error, since a much larger clone is one base off. The chain joins TRBV5-4 to TRBJ1-3; D possibly corresponds to TRBD1 (5 bases). Germline V gene data show CDR1 as SGHNT and CDR2 as YYREEE (reference sequence). The CDR3 covers 14 residues. The germline V and J ends were trimmed by 4 bases and 0 bases, with 8 bases remaining between them. The CDR3 region is CASSIDSSGNTIYF. Here the CDR3 DNA reads TGTGCCAGCAGCATCGACAGCTCTGGAAACACCATATATTTT. The full variable domain, with the rest looked up from reference TRBV5-4 and TRBJ1-3, is ETGVTQSPTHLIKTRGQQVTLRCSSQSGHNTVSWYQQALGQGPQFIFQYYREEENGRGNFPPRFSGLQFPNYSSELNVNALELDDSALYLCASSIDSSGNTIYFGEGSWLTVV.

To note about this clonotype: The conserved closing phenylalanine or tryptophan is absent in this CDR3, likely reflecting a read error. This sequence joins TRBV27 and TRBJ1-1; the D is unclear. V dropped 5 bases and J dropped 4 bases, with 14 bases sitting between them. The CDR3 loop spans 14 amino acids. The germline V gene has CDR1 MNHEY and CDR2 SMNVEV (reference sequence). The CDR3 loop reads CASSRRLEGTEAFS. The CDR3 coding sequence is TGTGCCAGCAGTCGAAGGTTGGAGGGCACTGAAGCTTTCTCT.

This clonotype was found many times. The V call is TRBV2, the J call TRBJ1-5; 9 nucleotides line up with TRBD1. The CDR3 covers 14 residues. Germline assignment: CDR1 SNHLY and CDR2 FYNNEI. V shed 8 bases and J 0 bases; nucleotides not matched to a gene: 2. The chain's CDR3 is CASGQGNSNQPQHF. The CDR3 bases are TGTGCCAGCGGACAGGGGAATAGCAATCAGCCCCAGCATTTT. Drawing the rest from reference TRBV2 and TRBJ1-5, the complete variable domain is EPEVTQTPSHQVTQMGQEVILRCVPISNHLYFYWYRQILGQKVEFLVSFYNNEISEKSEIFDDQFSVERPDGSNFTLKIRSTKLEDSAMYFCASGQGNSNQPQHFGDGTRLSIL.

V and J are TRBV3-1 and TRBJ1-3, with D possibly being TRBD1 (5 bases). Between the trimmed V and J ends, which lost 1 base and 4 bases, there was a span of 8 bases. CDR3 length: 14 residues. The germline V gene has CDR1 LGHDT and CDR2 YNNKEL (reference sequence). The CDR3 loop reads CASSQVGAGNTIYF. The DNA of the CDR3 is TGTGCCAGCAGCCAAGTTGGGGCAGGAAACACCATATATTTT.

This clonotype was recorded at least ten times. The rearrangement uses TRBV6-2 or TRBV6-3 and TRBJ2-7; 9 bases are shared with TRBD1. The CDR3 loop spans 15 amino acids. Germline V CDR1 and CDR2: MNHEY, SVGEGT. Losses at the gene ends were 6 bases for V and 7 bases for J; bases not matched to a gene: 13. The DNA for the CDR3 is TGTGCCAGCAGGGAGGGGACAGGGAGGGCCCAGGAGCAGTACTTC. Amino acid sequence: CASREGTGRAQEQYF.

As for this clonotype: Sequence at one end of the junction differs from germline and may be a read error. The chain uses TRBV30 and TRBJ2-7; 7 nucleotides align to TRBD1. CDR1 is GTSNPN and CDR2 is SVGIG in the germline V gene (reference sequence). This CDR3 has 12 residues. The CDR3: CTWSRTGYEQYF. DNA of the CDR3: TGTACCTGGAGTCGGACAGGTTACGAGCAGTACTTC. The full variable domain, with the rest looked up from reference TRBV30 and TRBJ2-7, is SQTIHQWPATLVQPVGSPLSLECTVEGTSNPNLYWYRQAAGRGLQLLFYSVGIGQISSEVPQNLSASRPQDRQFILSSKKLLLSDSGFYLCTWSRTGYEQYFGPGTRLTVT.

This clonotype was observed at least ten times. The rearrangement uses TRBV28 and TRBJ2-7, with TRBD1 identical over 9 bases. Trimming removed 5 bases from V and 1 base from J; junction bases left unmatched: 9. The CDR3 totals 16 residues. The germline V gene encodes CDR1 MDHEN and CDR2 SYDVKM. Here the CDR3 reads CASSEGTGRGSYEQYF. As DNA, the CDR3 is TGTGCCAGCAGTGAAGGGACAGGGCGGGGGTCCTACGAGCAGTACTTC.

V usage is TRBV11-2 and J usage is TRBJ2-2; 11 bases agree with TRBD2. Germline trimming cut 0 bases from V and 4 bases from J; bases unmatched to any gene: 10. Germline CDR1 and CDR2: SGHAT and FQNNGV. This CDR3 comprises 19 residues. The CDR3 here is CASSLEGTSGLAGTGELFF. The CDR3 coding sequence is TGTGCCAGCAGCTTAGAGGGGACTAGCGGCCTGGCGGGCACCGGGGAGCTGTTTTTT.

The V call is TRBV20-1, the J call TRBJ2-7, with TRBD1 matching over 9 bases. Per germline, CDR1 DFQATT and CDR2 SNEGSKA (reference sequence). The CDR3 spans 18 residues. After removal of 1 base from V and 0 bases from J, the junction contained 13 bases not matched to a gene. CDR3 amino acids: CSARGPGQGRGASYEQYF. CDR3 sequence (DNA): TGCAGTGCTAGAGGACCGGGACAGGGAAGGGGGGCCTCCTACGAGCAGTACTTC.

Details on this clonotype: Just one base apart from a much larger clone, this may be a read error. V is TRBV7-3 and J is TRBJ2-3; TRBD1 aligns across 11 bases. The CDR3 totals 16 residues. Per the germline V gene, CDR1 is SGHTA and CDR2 is FQGTGA. The CDR3 DNA is TGTGCCGGCAGCTACGGACAGGGGGCTTCCGGAGATACGCAGTATTTT. Its protein is CAGSYGQGASGDTQYF.